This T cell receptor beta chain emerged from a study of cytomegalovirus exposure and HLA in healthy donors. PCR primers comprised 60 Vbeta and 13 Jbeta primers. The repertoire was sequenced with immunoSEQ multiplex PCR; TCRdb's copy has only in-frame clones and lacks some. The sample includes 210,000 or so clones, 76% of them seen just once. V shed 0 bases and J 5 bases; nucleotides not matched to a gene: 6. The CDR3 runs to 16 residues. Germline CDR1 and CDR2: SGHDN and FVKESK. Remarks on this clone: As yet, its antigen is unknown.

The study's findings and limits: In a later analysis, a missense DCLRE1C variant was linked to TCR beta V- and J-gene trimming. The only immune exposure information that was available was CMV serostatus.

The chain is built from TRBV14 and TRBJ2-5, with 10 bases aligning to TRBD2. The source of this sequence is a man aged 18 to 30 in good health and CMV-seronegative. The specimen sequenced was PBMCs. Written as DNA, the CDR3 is TGTGCCAGCAGCCAAGAATCGAGCGGGAGGGCGGAGACCCAGTACTTC. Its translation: CASSQESSGRAETQYF.